Included here is one TCR beta chain sequence, with context. Other nucleotide sequences in the sample specify the same CDR3. These data come from a study of shared clonotypes between healthy human individuals. Study overall: Donors had three CD4 naive, three CD4 memory, two CD8 naive and one CD8 memory plate apiece.

The CDR3 is 14 residues long. Germline-derived CDR1 and CDR2 are SQVTM and ANQGSEA. V dropped 4 bases and J dropped 3; count of bases not matched to a gene: 7. Several immunoSEQ 96-well plates shared each subset's DNA, each plate a replicate. Measured with immunoSEQ multiplex PCR; TCRdb has only the in-frame clones, and not every one. The sample lists about 1 million clones; around 75% were seen once. The source is a man between 18 and 35 years old in good health. Sequencing used memory CD4+ T cells sorted from blood. This sample's subset: CD45RA-negative fraction. The chain is built from TRBV29-1 and TRBJ2-3, with TRBD1 identical over 7 bases. CDR3 sequence reads: CSVVDDRDTDTQYF. CDR3 DNA: TGCAGCGTTGTCGATGACAGGGATACAGATACGCAGTATTTT.